This T cell receptor beta chain was obtained from a study of cytomegalovirus exposure and HLA in healthy donors. This CDR3 has 16 residues. Trimming removed 3 bases from V and 7 bases from J; junction bases left unmatched: 11. The germline CDR1 and CDR2 sequences are SGHRS and YFSETQ. Amplification used 60 Vbeta primers and 13 Jbeta primers. The protocol was immunoSEQ multiplex PCR, while the TCRdb copy is restricted to in-frame clones and leaves out a portion. In all, the sample yields about 150,000 clones. The receptor's source is a woman aged 50 to 65 in good health and CMV-seronegative. This chain joins TRBV5-1 and TRBJ1-4; TRBD1 aligns across 8 bases. The specimen sequenced was PBMCs. The CDR3 bases are TGCGCCAGCAGCTCCAAACCCACAGGGGGTAGTGAAAAACTGTTTTTT. Residues: CASSSKPTGGSEKLFF.